This entry concerns a single TCR beta chain. Its antigen is as yet unknown. These data belong to a study of monozygotic twins with inflammatory bowel disease. The study's findings and limits: Repertoires of patients may have been made more variable by differing immunosuppressive treatments.

Making each TCR library took approximately 3,700 ng of total RNA. Following a re-call of the 5' RACE reads, TCRdb has one entry per CDR3 protein and lacks DNA. The sample table sets out around 450,000 distinct CDR3 sequences. Donors each contributed one blood sample measuring under 3 ml. RNA in its total form was extracted from whole blood, and T cells were not sorted. Germline loops: CDR1 DFQATT, CDR2 SNEGSKA (reference sequence). The CDR3 runs 15 residues. The source of this sequence is a human donor with ulcerative colitis or Crohn's disease, or a healthy co-twin of an affected twin (not recorded which). The chain recombines TRBV20-1 with TRBJ1-2; TCRdb's assignment of TRBD1 cannot be checked, as there is no DNA. Specimen: blood. The CDR3 loop is CSASGGQPSNYGYTF.